This TCR beta chain was recovered during a study of T-cell memory formation after mild COVID-19. The study's findings and limits: Within pre-infection memory, some responding clones were found, suggesting cross-reactive memory joined. Among CD4+ contracting clones, most were CM and EM, and CD8+ ones EMRA.

MiXCR, applied by TCRdb to the 5' RACE reads, yields one record per CDR3 protein. The data contain over 55,000 distinct CDR3 sequences, roughly an eighth of them singletons. V was clipped by 0 bases and J by 4 bases, with 9 bases between them. Looked up from germline, CDR1 is MGHRA and CDR2 is YSYEKL. CDR3 length equals 15 residues. A few counts support this clonotype. Its target is unknown. What was sequenced was PBMCs or a T cell subset sorted from them (not recorded which). The sequence came from a man younger than 35 who had mild COVID-19 (a few samples of this study predate the infection). Cell type and time point are not known. The chain employs TRBV4-1 and TRBJ1-4; maybe TRBD1 (5 bases). CDR3 nucleotides: TGCGCCAGCAGCCAAGAGGGGGGATTTAATGAAAAACTGTTTTTT. Translation gives CASSQEGGFNEKLFF.